The present TCR beta chain was sequenced within a study of OX40 agonist ivuxolimab in advanced cancers. Study overall: Aged about 20 to 80 with a mean of approximately 57 years, they were 75% to 85% male. People who had prior anti-PD-1, anti-PD-L1 or anti-CTLA-4 therapy could take part, and less than 50% had some.

Study observations and caveats: Expanded clones were, on average, more numerous in CD8+ T cells than in CD4+.

Points on this clone: Antigen: not known.

Data came from immunoSEQ multiplex PCR; TCRdb stores just in-frame clones and leaves some out. This repertoire shows some 86,000 clones, about 90% found once; its top ten account for about 6.6%. The sample was CD4+ or CD8+ T cells sorted from blood, taken in a trial of the OX40 agonist ivuxolimab. This TCR was recovered from an adult with an advanced solid tumor such as melanoma, head and neck, liver or kidney cancer.

CDR3 sequence: CASSEKWGLDYNEQFF. DNA for the CDR3: TGTGCCAGCAGTGAAAAGTGGGGCTTGGATTACAATGAGCAGTTCTTC. The genes are TRBV2 and TRBJ2-1; maybe TRBD1 (5 bases). CDR3 size: 16 residues. CDR1 is SNHLY, CDR2 FYNNEI, per germline. V was clipped by 2 bases and J by 4 bases, with 15 bases between them.